These 29 T cell receptor beta chains came from one sample sequenced in a study of cytomegalovirus exposure and HLA in healthy donors (dated by TCRdb to 2015 to 2018). Library preparation was by the immunoSEQ multiplex PCR assay. A mixture of 60 forward primers for TCR Vbeta segments and 13 reverse primers for TCR Jbeta segments was used in the multiplex PCR. TCRdb took this table from immuneACCESS and kept in-frame rearrangements with V and J called. Such tables lack part of the clones; where checked against another copy, unresolved V genes explain under half of the gap, and the rest is unexplained. This sample lists 120,000 to 150,000 clones; roughly 80% were detected once. 0.95% to 1.5% of the sample rests with the top ten. Sequencing was performed on PBMCs. Source of these receptors: a female donor in good health and CMV-seronegative.

This sequence joins TRBV29-1 and TRBJ2-7; 10 nucleotides agree with TRBD2. V dropped 3 bases and J dropped 2; count of bases not matched to a gene: 13. Germline V gene sequence: CDR1 SQVTM, CDR2 ANQGSEA. CDR3 length equals 17 residues. In DNA, the CDR3 is TGCAGCGTTGAGGGGGGAGAAGGACTAGCGGAGGCCTACGAGCAGTACTTC. This gives the protein CSVEGGEGLAEAYEQYF.

The CDR3 spells CASSFHTGGYGYTF. The CDR3 DNA is TGTGCCAGCAGTTTTCACACAGGGGGCTATGGCTACACCTTC. The V and J genes are TRBV28 and TRBJ1-2, with 8 bases aligning to TRBD1. The CDR3 has 14 amino acids. J gave up 4 bases and V 3 bases, and 4 bases lay outside the gene matches. The germline V gene has CDR1 MDHEN and CDR2 SYDVKM.

J is TRBJ1-1 and V is TRBV7-9; the D gene is possibly TRBD1 (5 bases). Germline loops: CDR1 SEHNR, CDR2 FQNEAQ (reference sequence). V was pared by 3 bases and J by 3 bases, with 14 bases between. The CDR3 has 15 residues. The CDR3 region has the DNA TGTGCCAGCAGCTTTTTCCGCGGGGGGGACACTGAAGCTTTCTTT. Translating it yields CASSFFRGGDTEAFF.

This clone was counted only a few times. The chain carries TRBV28 and TRBJ2-7, with D tentatively TRBD2 (5 bases). Trimming took 6 bases from V and 0 from J, leaving 12 bases between them. Looked up from germline, CDR1 is MDHEN and CDR2 is SYDVKM. There are 14 residues in the CDR3. The DNA for the CDR3 is TGTGCCAGCAGCTCCGGACTGGTCTCCTACGAGCAGTACTTC. This codes for CASSSGLVSYEQYF. Variable domain in full (rest from reference TRBV28 and TRBJ2-7): DVKVTQSSRYLVKRTGEKVFLECVQDMDHENMFWYRQDPGLGLRLIYFSYDVKMKEKGDIPEGYSVSREKKERFSLILESASTNQTSMYLCASSSGLVSYEQYFGPGTRLTVT.

The J gene is TRBJ1-4, the V gene TRBV6-5; 7 nucleotides match TRBD1. CDR1 and CDR2 from the germline V gene are MNHEY and SVGAGI. Germline trimming cut 6 bases from V and 4 bases from J; bases unmatched to any gene: 5. This CDR3 spans 14 amino acids. The CDR3 nucleotides read TGTGCCAGCAGCACGGGACAGATTAATGAAAAACTGTTTTTT. The encoded protein is CASSTGQINEKLFF.

The genes are TRBV29-1 and TRBJ1-2; D is perhaps TRBD1 (5 bases). Germline CDR1 is SQVTM and CDR2 is ANQGSEA. CDR3 length: 13 residues. V was clipped by 4 bases and J by 5 bases, with 14 bases between them. This CDR3 is CSVARRDSYGYTF. Here the CDR3 DNA reads TGCAGCGTTGCCCGACGGGACTCTTATGGCTACACCTTC.

The genes are TRBV6-5 and TRBJ2-7, with D possibly being TRBD1 (8 bases). CDR1 MNHEY and CDR2 SVGAGI come from the germline V gene. The CDR3 is 14 residues long. V dropped 6 bases and J dropped 7 bases, with 19 bases sitting between them. CDR3 protein: CASRDDRGGSEQYF. The CDR3 DNA follows: TGTGCCAGCAGGGACGACAGGGGCGGGAGTGAGCAGTACTTC.

This clone was observed once. V and J are TRBV7-2 and TRBJ1-5, with no clear D. The CDR3 runs 14 residues. Germline CDR1 and CDR2: SGHTA and FQGNSA. Between the trimmed V and J ends, which lost 4 bases and 5 bases, there was a span of 12 bases. CDR3 in amino acids: CASSYSPNDQPQHF. CDR3 sequence (DNA): TGTGCCAGCAGCTACAGCCCCAACGATCAGCCCCAGCATTTT. The whole variable domain, filled in from reference TRBV7-2 and TRBJ1-5, reads GAGVSQSPSNKVTEKGKDVELRCDPISGHTALYWYRQSLGQGLEFLIYFQGNSAPDKSGLPSDRFSAERTGGSVSTLTIQRTQQEDSAVYLCASSYSPNDQPQHFGDGTRLSIL.

The chain is built from TRBV11-2 and TRBJ1-1; D is ambiguous. Germline loops: CDR1 SGHAT, CDR2 FQNNGV. V dropped 9 bases and J dropped 3 bases, with 14 bases sitting between them. This CDR3 contains 13 residues. CDR3 DNA: TGTGCCAGTGGCCCGGGGTGGGACACTGAAGCTTTCTTT. Translation: CASGPGWDTEAFF.

This chain connects TRBV5-4 to TRBJ2-6; TRBD1 is a possible D gene (5 bases). CDR1 is SGHNT, CDR2 YYREEE, per germline (reference sequence). Trimming pared 0 bases from V and 2 bases from J, leaving 12 bases between. The CDR3 totals 17 residues. The DNA of the CDR3 is TGTGCCAGCAGCTTGGTAGGGGTACGAACTGGGGCCAACGTCCTGACTTTC. It is translated as CASSLVGVRTGANVLTF.

The chain employs TRBV6-1 and TRBJ1-4; D possibly corresponds to TRBD1 (5 bases). The CDR3 runs 16 residues. Germline CDR1 and CDR2: MNHNS and SASEGT. The V end lost 4 bases, the J end lost 7 bases, and 19 bases lay between the germline ends. DNA of the CDR3: TGTGCCAGCAGTGCTCAAACAGGCTTATTAGGTGAAAAACTGTTTTTT. It codes for CASSAQTGLLGEKLFF.

This clone is a singleton in its sample. The chain recombines TRBV7-6 with TRBJ2-5; no firm D call. The CDR3 sequence is 13 residues long. Trimming took 3 bases from V and 2 from J, leaving 7 bases between them. Germline V gene sequence: CDR1 SGHVS, CDR2 FNYEAQ. CDR3 loop: CASSLGSQETQYF. The CDR3 DNA follows: TGTGCCAGCAGCTTGGGCTCTCAAGAGACCCAGTACTTC. The whole variable domain, filled in from reference TRBV7-6 and TRBJ2-5, reads GAGVSQSPRYKVTKRGQDVALRCDPISGHVSLYWYRQALGQGPEFLTYFNYEAQQDKSGLPNDRFSAERPEGSISTLTIQRTEQRDSAMYRCASSLGSQETQYFGPGTRLLVL.

This chain joins TRBV27 and TRBJ2-5; the match to TRBD2 covers 8 bases. The CDR3 covers 16 residues. The junction had 6 bases not matched to a gene; V was cut back by 1 base and J by 2 bases. Germline V CDR1 and CDR2: MNHEY, SMNVEV (reference sequence). The CDR3 loop reads CASSLFGGVGQETQYF. The CDR3 nucleotides are TGTGCCAGCAGTTTATTCGGGGGGGTTGGACAAGAGACCCAGTACTTC.

This clone appeared a few times. The V gene is TRBV7-2, the J gene TRBJ2-7; 7 positions match TRBD1. The CDR3 runs to 13 residues. Germline assignment: CDR1 SGHTA and CDR2 FQGNSA. The V segment lost 2 bases and the J segment 2 bases; nucleotides outside the gene matches: 0. As DNA, the CDR3 is TGTGCCAGCAGCTTAACAGGGGCCTACGAGCAGTACTTC. Residues: CASSLTGAYEQYF.

V gene TRBV7-2 combines with J gene TRBJ1-3; D is possibly TRBD1 (6 bases). V shed 6 bases and J shed 0 bases, with 12 bases lying between them. The length of the CDR3 is 15 residues. CDR1 and CDR2 from the germline V gene are SGHTA and FQGNSA. CDR3 sequence reads: CASSHTGISGNTIYF. As DNA, the CDR3 is TGTGCCAGCAGTCATACAGGGATCTCTGGAAACACCATATATTTT.

CDR3 sequence reads: CASSLAQKTSGRAYEQYF. The CDR3, as DNA: TGCGCCAGCAGCTTGGCCCAGAAAACTAGCGGGAGGGCCTACGAGCAGTACTTC. The chain joins TRBV5-1 to TRBJ2-7, with 13 bases that match TRBD2. The CDR3 has 18 amino acids. CDR1 SGHRS and CDR2 YFSETQ come from the germline V gene. J was trimmed by 2 bases and V by 0 bases; bases with no gene match: 8. Supplemented by reference TRBV5-1 and TRBJ2-7, the full variable domain reads KAGVTQTPRYLIKTRGQQVTLSCSPISGHRSVSWYQQTPGQGLQFLFEYFSETQRNKGNFPGRFSGRQFSNSRSEMNVSTLELGDSALYLCASSLAQKTSGRAYEQYFGPGTRLTVT.

The V and J genes are TRBV28 and TRBJ2-7; D gene unclear. V was shortened by 1 base and J by 6 bases, with 4 bases between the two germline ends. The CDR3 is made up of 11 amino acids. The V gene's germline CDR1 is MDHEN and CDR2 SYDVKM. The CDR3 reads CASSLYGEQYF. DNA of the CDR3: TGTGCCAGCAGTTTATACGGCGAGCAGTACTTC.

This chain joins TRBV5-4 and TRBJ2-7, with a tentative D call TRBD1 (6 bases). V was shortened by 4 bases and J by 8 bases, with 10 bases between the two germline ends. This CDR3 region has 11 residues. In germline, CDR1 is SGHNT, CDR2 YYREEE (reference sequence). The CDR3 region has the DNA TGTGCCAGCAGCACTGACAGGCAGCAGTACTTC. Its protein product is CASSTDRQQYF. Complete variable domain (other parts from reference TRBV5-4 and TRBJ2-7): ETGVTQSPTHLIKTRGQQVTLRCSSQSGHNTVSWYQQALGQGPQFIFQYYREEENGRGNFPPRFSGLQFPNYSSELNVNALELDDSALYLCASSTDRQQYFGPGTRLTVT.

The chain carries TRBV14 and TRBJ2-5, with TRBD1 identical over 9 bases. The V and J ends lost 5 bases and 1 base, in that order; junction bases with no gene match: 8. CDR1 and CDR2 from the germline V gene are SGHDN and FVKESK. CDR3 size: 16 residues. The CDR3 sequence is CASSKLTGQGQETQYF. DNA for the CDR3: TGTGCCAGCAGCAAGCTTACGGGACAGGGCCAAGAGACCCAGTACTTC.

There are a few counts of this clone. J is TRBJ1-1 and V is TRBV2; no clear D. Germline-derived CDR1 and CDR2 are SNHLY and FYNNEI. Trimming removed 10 bases at V and 4 bases at J, with 19 bases between. The length of the CDR3 is 14 residues. The CDR3 reads CATLSGPAGTEAFF. The DNA of the CDR3 is TGTGCCACCCTTAGCGGGCCGGCGGGCACTGAAGCTTTCTTT.

This chain links TRBV6-1 with TRBJ2-1; TRBD2 is a possible D gene (7 bases). CDR1 and CDR2 (germline): MNHNS, SASEGT. V gave up 6 bases and J gave up 5 bases, with 14 bases separating them. The CDR3 extends over 14 amino acids. The DNA of the CDR3 is TGTGCCAGCAGGGAGGGGGACTACCACAATGAGCAGTTCTTC. This sequence encodes CASREGDYHNEQFF.

This chain connects TRBV25-1 to TRBJ1-1; TRBD1 might be the D (5 bases). CDR1 MGHDK and CDR2 SYGVNS come from the germline V gene. V lost 6 bases and J lost 5, with 13 bases in between. CDR3 size: 13 residues. CDR3 amino acids: CASRDSRGTEAFF. In DNA form, the CDR3 reads TGTGCCAGCAGGGACTCACGGGGGACTGAAGCTTTCTTT.

In its sample, this clone was seen a few times. In nucleotides, the CDR3 is TGTGCCAGCAGTGAGCGGGACAGCTCTTATGGCTACACCTTC. This gives the protein CASSERDSSYGYTF. This chain joins TRBV6-1 and TRBJ1-2; TRBD1 aligns across 7 bases. The ends lost 3 bases at V and 5 bases at J; junction bases unmatched: 6. CDR1 MNHNS and CDR2 SASEGT come from the germline V gene. The CDR3 runs 14 residues.

V and J are TRBV6-1 and TRBJ2-7; possible D gene TRBD1, 6 bases. The CDR3 sequence is 15 residues long. The V and J ends lost 6 bases and 2 bases respectively, with 17 bases between them. Germline loops: CDR1 MNHNS, CDR2 SASEGT. The CDR3 is CASSLGDTRAYEQYF. Written as DNA, the CDR3 is TGTGCCAGCAGCCTTGGGGACACTCGCGCCTACGAGCAGTACTTC.

The chain joins TRBV6-4 to TRBJ2-1; tentative D call: TRBD2 (5 bases). The ends were cut back, 6 bases at V and 6 bases at J, with 12 bases in the middle. Germline V gives CDR1 MRHNA, CDR2 SNTAGT. The CDR3 covers 13 residues. The CDR3 sequence: CASRKTGTNEQFF. The CDR3 bases are TGTGCCAGCAGGAAGACGGGAACCAATGAGCAGTTCTTC.

The chain recombines TRBV28 with TRBJ2-3, with D possibly TRBD2 on 6 matching bases. The CDR3 spans 14 residues. The ends were cut back, 6 bases at V and 2 bases at J, with 12 bases in the middle. Germline V CDR1 and CDR2: MDHEN, SYDVKM. The CDR3 region is CASSRRGNTDTQYF. As DNA, the CDR3 is TGTGCCAGCAGCCGCCGCGGGAACACAGATACGCAGTATTTT.

V usage is TRBV19 and J usage is TRBJ2-7, with 8 positions matching TRBD1. The CDR3 length is 14 residues. Germline V gene data show CDR1 as LNHDA and CDR2 as SQIVND (reference sequence). The V and J ends lost 0 bases and 3 bases, in that order; junction bases with no gene match: 1. The CDR3 DNA reads TGTGCCAGTAGTATAGAAACAGGGGGCTACGAGCAGTACTTC. As protein: CASSIETGGYEQYF.

The genes are TRBV4-1 and TRBJ1-2, with a weak D call TRBD1 (5 bases). The V end lost 1 base, the J end lost 4 bases, and 13 bases lay between the germline ends. This CDR3 contains 15 residues. CDR1 and CDR2 (germline): MGHRA, YSYEKL. The CDR3 nucleotides are TGCGCCAGCAGCCAAGGCAGGGCCACACTCTATGGCTACACCTTC. Encoded protein: CASSQGRATLYGYTF.

V and J are TRBV6-9 and TRBJ1-5; D not resolved. Trimming cost V 6 bases and J 1 base, with 7 bases left between them. The CDR3 runs 13 residues. CDR1 and CDR2 from the germline V gene are MNHGY and SVAAGI. The CDR3 sequence is CASSRGSNQPQHF. In nucleotides, the CDR3 is TGTGCCAGCAGCCGGGGAAGCAATCAGCCCCAGCATTTT.